This paragraph reports one TCR beta chain. This sample is part of a study of blood T cell repertoires in COVID-19. Produced via immunoSEQ multiplex PCR; TCRdb's table is partial and in-frame only. The sample includes roughly 160,000 clones, more than 85% seen only once; the top ten take roughly 0.57%. The Seattle site enrolled patients during active infection and followed them longitudinally. The sequenced sample was peripheral blood. This TCR derives from a man in his 60s with COVID-19, enrolled during active disease.

CDR3 DNA: TGTGCCAGCACCGACGGGGGGCAGCGAACGACTGAAGCTTTCTTT. It codes for CASTDGGQRTTEAFF. This chain links TRBV6-6 with TRBJ1-1; maybe TRBD1 (6 bases). The CDR3 extends over 15 amino acids. Between the trimmed V and J ends, which lost 7 bases and 5 bases, there was a span of 20 bases. The germline gives CDR1 MNHNY, CDR2 SVGAGI (reference sequence).